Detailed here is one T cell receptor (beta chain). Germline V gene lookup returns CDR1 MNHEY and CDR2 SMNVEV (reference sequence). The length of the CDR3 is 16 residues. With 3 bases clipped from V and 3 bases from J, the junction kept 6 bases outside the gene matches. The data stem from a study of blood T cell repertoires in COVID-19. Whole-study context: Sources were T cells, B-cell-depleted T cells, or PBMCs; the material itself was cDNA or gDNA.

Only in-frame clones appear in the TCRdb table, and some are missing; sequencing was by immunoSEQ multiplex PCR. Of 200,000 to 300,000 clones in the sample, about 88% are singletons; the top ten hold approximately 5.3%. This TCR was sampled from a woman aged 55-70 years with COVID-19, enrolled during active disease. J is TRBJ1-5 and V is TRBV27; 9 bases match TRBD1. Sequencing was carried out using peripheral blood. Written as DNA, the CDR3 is TGTGCCAGCAGTTTCGACGGGACAGGGCACAATCAGCCCCAGCATTTT. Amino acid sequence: CASSFDGTGHNQPQHF.